Sequencing of this TCR beta chain was carried out in a study of cytomegalovirus exposure and HLA in healthy donors. Per germline, CDR1 SGHTA and CDR2 FQGNSA. Trimming removed 3 bases from V and 5 bases from J; junction bases left unmatched: 9. This CDR3 has 15 residues. The PCR had 60 Vbeta and 13 Jbeta primers. Some clones are missing from TCRdb's copy, which holds only in-frame ones; the method was immunoSEQ multiplex PCR. The sample shows fewer than 200,000 clones, approximately 88% of them seen only once. What was sequenced was PBMCs. The receptor was isolated from a woman aged 25 to 45 in good health and CMV-seronegative. The V call is TRBV7-2, the J call TRBJ2-7, with 8 bases lining up with TRBD2. The CDR3 spells CASSFRAGASNEQYF. Written as DNA, the CDR3 is TGTGCCAGCAGCTTTCGAGCGGGGGCTTCGAACGAGCAGTACTTC.